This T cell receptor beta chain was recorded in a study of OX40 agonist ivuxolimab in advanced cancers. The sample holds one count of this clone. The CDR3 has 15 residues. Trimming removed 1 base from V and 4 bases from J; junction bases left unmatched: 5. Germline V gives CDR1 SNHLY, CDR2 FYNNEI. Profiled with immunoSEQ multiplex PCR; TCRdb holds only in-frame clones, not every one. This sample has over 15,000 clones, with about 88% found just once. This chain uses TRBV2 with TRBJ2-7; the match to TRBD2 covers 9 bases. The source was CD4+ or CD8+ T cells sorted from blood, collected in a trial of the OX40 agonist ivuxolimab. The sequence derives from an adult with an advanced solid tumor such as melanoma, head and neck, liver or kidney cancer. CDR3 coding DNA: TGTGCCAGCAGTGAAGGGGCTAGCGGGATATACGAGCAGTACTTC. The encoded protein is CASSEGASGIYEQYF.